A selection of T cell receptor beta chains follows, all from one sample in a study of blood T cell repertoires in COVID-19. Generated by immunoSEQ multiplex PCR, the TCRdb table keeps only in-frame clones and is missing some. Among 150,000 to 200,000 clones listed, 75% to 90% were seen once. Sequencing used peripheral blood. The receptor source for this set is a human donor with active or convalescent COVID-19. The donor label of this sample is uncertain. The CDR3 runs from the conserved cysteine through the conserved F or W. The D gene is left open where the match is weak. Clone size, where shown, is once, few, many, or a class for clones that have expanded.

CATSEPTSGGLTDTQYF | TRBV24-1 | TRBD2 | NA | TRBJ2-3
CASSEAGQGWEKLFF | TRBV6-1 | TRBD1 | once | TRBJ1-4
CASSLDPARGDEQYF | TRBV11-2 | NA | NA | TRBJ2-7
CASSFNRENNSPLHF | TRBV27 | NA | NA | TRBJ1-6
CASSFLISSGSKTDTQYF | TRBV7-2 | TRBD2 | NA | TRBJ2-3
CASSPFPGGDSYTF | TRBV7-3 | NA | NA | TRBJ1-2
CSVPGQGYEQYF | TRBV29-1 | TRBD1 | NA | TRBJ2-7
CASSTVDYNEQFF | TRBV3-1/TRBV3-2 | NA | NA | TRBJ2-1
CATSRGAGIRQPQHF | TRBV15 | NA | NA | TRBJ1-5
CASSFRPGQDNEQFF | TRBV5-1 | TRBD1 | NA | TRBJ2-1
CSAKGLAGGYLSNEQFF | TRBV29-1 | TRBD2 | NA | TRBJ2-1
CASSLLSGTPYEQYF | TRBV27 | NA | few | TRBJ2-7
CATAPTTGEETQYF | TRBV24-1 | TRBD1 | NA | TRBJ2-5
CASSFSGGASETQYF | TRBV7-6 | TRBD2 | NA | TRBJ2-5
CASSLWPYNSPLHF | TRBV28 | NA | NA | TRBJ1-6
CASSPGLRAGELFF | TRBV5-4 | TRBD2 | NA | TRBJ2-2
CASSPRAGTDTQYF | TRBV7-2 | NA | NA | TRBJ2-3
CASSQGGGAPPETQYF | TRBV7-7 | NA | NA | TRBJ2-5
CASSEGSGSRKADTQYF | TRBV6-1 | TRBD2 | NA | TRBJ2-3
CASSSSGRNAGELFF | TRBV6-4 | TRBD2 | NA | TRBJ2-2
CASRDREFGYTF | TRBV7-2 | TRBD1 | once | TRBJ1-2
CASSAGMRTSYEQYF | TRBV19 | NA | NA | TRBJ2-7
CASSLWQGGQPQHF | TRBV7-2 | TRBD1 | NA | TRBJ1-5
CASSPWGQGDEQFF | TRBV6-2/TRBV6-3 | TRBD1 | few | TRBJ2-1
CASSLTPLRNTIYF | TRBV28 | NA | few | TRBJ1-3
CASLRDRSSYEQYF | TRBV2 | TRBD1 | NA | TRBJ2-7
CASSVGGGGNTIYF | TRBV9 | NA | few | TRBJ1-3
CASTRGQGQGYGYTF | TRBV5-4 | NA | NA | TRBJ1-2
CASSFGHTDTQYF | TRBV7-7 | NA | NA | TRBJ2-3
CASSLETGRSQPQHF | TRBV5-5 | NA | once | TRBJ1-5
CASSYNYEQYF | TRBV7-2 | NA | NA | TRBJ2-7
CATSRDSGLSSTDTQYF | TRBV15 | NA | NA | TRBJ2-3
CAISESSGENEKLFF | TRBV10-3 | NA | NA | TRBJ1-4
CASRRGGMGEQFF | TRBV12-3/TRBV12-4 | NA | NA | TRBJ2-1
CASIQQRTGGCWYF | TRBV5-6 | TRBD1 | NA | TRBJ2-4
CANRAEANYGYTF | TRBV2 | NA | NA | TRBJ1-2
CASSTQRSYNSPLHF | TRBV19 | NA | NA | TRBJ1-6
CATSDWGQDYGYTF | TRBV24-1 | TRBD1 | NA | TRBJ1-2
CASTQSSGRTDEQFF | TRBV19 | TRBD2 | few | TRBJ2-1
CAWSVYRGEAEAFF | TRBV30 | NA | NA | TRBJ1-1
CASNWDRGGQPQHF | TRBV2 | TRBD1 | NA | TRBJ1-5
CASSLLGTTDTQYF | TRBV27 | NA | NA | TRBJ2-3
CASVPGTLNTEAFF | TRBV12-5 | NA | NA | TRBJ1-1
CASSPDSSYDQPQHF | TRBV7-9 | NA | NA | TRBJ1-5